This T cell receptor (beta chain) was captured by sequencing in a study of cytomegalovirus exposure and HLA in healthy donors. Overall study context: Among the 398 genotyped donors, just over 80% were placed in the Caucasian-associated ancestry cluster. Study-level points and caveats: Overall, around 160 TCR beta chains were annotated as cytomegalovirus-associated.

Regarding this clone: The target antigen is unknown.

The PCR made use of 60 Vbeta and 13 Jbeta primers. Clones were read by immunoSEQ multiplex PCR, and TCRdb kept only the in-frame ones, dropping some. The sample lists some 180,000 clones; 84% were seen once. The CDR3 loop spans 13 amino acids. The germline V gene encodes CDR1 SGHRS and CDR2 YFSETQ. The V and J ends lost 0 bases and 8 bases respectively, with 11 bases between them. This TCR came from a girl aged 2 to 10 in good health and CMV-seropositive. The chain carries TRBV5-1 and TRBJ1-2; the D is unclear. What was sequenced was PBMCs. The CDR3 sequence is CASSLAGLGGYTF. The CDR3 DNA is TGCGCCAGCAGCTTGGCTGGGCTGGGCGGCTACACCTTC.